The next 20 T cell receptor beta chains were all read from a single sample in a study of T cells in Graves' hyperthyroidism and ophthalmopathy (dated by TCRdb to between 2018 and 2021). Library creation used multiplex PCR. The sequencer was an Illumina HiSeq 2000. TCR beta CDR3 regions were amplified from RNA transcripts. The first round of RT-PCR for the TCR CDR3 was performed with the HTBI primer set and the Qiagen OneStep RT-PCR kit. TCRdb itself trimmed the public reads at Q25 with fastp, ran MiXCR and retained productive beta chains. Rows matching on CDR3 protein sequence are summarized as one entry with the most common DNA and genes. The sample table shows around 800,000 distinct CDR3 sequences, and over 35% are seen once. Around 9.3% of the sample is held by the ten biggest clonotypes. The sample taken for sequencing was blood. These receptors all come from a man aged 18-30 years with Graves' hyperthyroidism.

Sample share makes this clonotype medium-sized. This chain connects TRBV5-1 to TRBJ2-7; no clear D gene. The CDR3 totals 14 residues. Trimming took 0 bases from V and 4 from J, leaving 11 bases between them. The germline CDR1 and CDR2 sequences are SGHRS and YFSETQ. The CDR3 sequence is CASSLGGGLYEQYF. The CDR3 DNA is TGCGCCAGCAGCTTGGGCGGTGGCCTATACGAGCAGTACTTC.

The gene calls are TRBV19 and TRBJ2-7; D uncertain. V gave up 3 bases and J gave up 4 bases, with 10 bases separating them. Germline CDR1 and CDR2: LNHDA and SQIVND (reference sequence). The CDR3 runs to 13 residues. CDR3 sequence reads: CASSIGPRYEQYF. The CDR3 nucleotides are TGTGCCAGTAGTATCGGACCTCGTTACGAGCAGTACTTC.

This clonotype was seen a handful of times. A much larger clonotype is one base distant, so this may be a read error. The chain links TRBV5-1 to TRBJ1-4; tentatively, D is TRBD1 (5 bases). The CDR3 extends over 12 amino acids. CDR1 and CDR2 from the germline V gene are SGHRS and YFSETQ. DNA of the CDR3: TGTGCCAGCGGGGCAGGGAATGAAAAACTGTTTTTT. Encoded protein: CASGAGNEKLFF.

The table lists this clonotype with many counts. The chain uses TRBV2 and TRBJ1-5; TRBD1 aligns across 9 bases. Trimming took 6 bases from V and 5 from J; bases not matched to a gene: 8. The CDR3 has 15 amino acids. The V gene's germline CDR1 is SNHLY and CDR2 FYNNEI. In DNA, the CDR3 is TGTGCCAGCAGAGGACAGGGGTGGAGAGATCAGCCCCAGCATTTT. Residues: CASRGQGWRDQPQHF.

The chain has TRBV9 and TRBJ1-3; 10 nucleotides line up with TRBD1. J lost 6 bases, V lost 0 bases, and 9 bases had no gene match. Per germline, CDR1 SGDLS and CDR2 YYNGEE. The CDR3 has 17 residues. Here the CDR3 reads CASSVEMTGGLENTIYF. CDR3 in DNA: TGTGCCAGCAGCGTAGAGATGACAGGGGGCCTTGAAAACACCATATATTTT.

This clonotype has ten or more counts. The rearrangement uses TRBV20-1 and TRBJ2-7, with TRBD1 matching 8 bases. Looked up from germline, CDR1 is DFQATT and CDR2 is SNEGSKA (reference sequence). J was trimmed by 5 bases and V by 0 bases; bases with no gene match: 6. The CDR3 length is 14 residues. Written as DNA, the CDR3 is TGCAGTGCTAGAGATGGGGCAGGGGGCGACGAGCAGTACTTC. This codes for CSARDGAGGDEQYF.

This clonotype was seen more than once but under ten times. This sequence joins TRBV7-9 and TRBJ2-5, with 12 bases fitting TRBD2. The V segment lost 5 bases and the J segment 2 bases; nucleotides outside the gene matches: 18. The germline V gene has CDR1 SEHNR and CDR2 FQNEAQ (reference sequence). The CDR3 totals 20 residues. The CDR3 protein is CASSPGTVGLAGWWQETQYF. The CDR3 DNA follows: TGTGCCAGCAGCCCCGGGACAGTTGGACTAGCGGGATGGTGGCAAGAGACCCAGTACTTC.

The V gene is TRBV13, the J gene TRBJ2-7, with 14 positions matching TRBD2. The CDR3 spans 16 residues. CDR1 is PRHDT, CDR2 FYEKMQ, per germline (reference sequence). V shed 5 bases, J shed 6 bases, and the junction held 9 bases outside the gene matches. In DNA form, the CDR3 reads TGTGCCAGCAGCCCAGAAAAGACTAGCGGGAGGGGCGAGCAGTACTTC. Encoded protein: CASSPEKTSGRGEQYF.

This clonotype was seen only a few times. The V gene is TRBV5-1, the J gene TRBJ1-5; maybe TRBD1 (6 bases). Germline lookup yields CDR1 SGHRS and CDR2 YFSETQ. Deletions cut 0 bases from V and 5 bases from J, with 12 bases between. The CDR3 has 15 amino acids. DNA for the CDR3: TGCGCCAGCAGCTTGGCCGGTAGGACAGATCAGCCCCAGCATTTT. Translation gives CASSLAGRTDQPQHF.

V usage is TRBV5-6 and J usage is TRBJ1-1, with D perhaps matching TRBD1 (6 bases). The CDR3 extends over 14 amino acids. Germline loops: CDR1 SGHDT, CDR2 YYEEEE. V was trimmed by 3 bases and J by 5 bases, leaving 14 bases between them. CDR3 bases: TGTGCCAGCAGCTGGGGGGCGGAGGAGACTGAAGCTTTCTTT. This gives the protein CASSWGAEETEAFF.

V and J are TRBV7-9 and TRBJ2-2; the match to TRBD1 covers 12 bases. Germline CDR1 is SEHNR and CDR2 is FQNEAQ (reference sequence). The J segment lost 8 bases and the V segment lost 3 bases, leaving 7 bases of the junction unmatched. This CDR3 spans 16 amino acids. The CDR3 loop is CASSLDWDRGQGELFF. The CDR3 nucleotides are TGTGCCAGCAGCTTGGACTGGGACAGGGGGCAAGGGGAGCTGTTTTTT.

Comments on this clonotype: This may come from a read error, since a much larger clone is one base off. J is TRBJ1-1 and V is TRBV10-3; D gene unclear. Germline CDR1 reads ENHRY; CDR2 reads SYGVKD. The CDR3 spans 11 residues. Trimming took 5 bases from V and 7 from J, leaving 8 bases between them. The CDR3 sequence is CAISSQVEAFF. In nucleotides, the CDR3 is TGTGCCATCAGTTCTCAGGTTGAAGCTTTCTTT.

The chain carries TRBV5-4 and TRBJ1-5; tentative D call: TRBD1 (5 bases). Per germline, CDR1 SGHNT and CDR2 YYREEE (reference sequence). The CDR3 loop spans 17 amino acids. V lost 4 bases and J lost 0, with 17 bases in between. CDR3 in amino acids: CASSQRDRNYSNQPQHF. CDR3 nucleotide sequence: TGTGCCAGCAGCCAGCGAGACAGAAATTATAGCAATCAGCCCCAGCATTTT.

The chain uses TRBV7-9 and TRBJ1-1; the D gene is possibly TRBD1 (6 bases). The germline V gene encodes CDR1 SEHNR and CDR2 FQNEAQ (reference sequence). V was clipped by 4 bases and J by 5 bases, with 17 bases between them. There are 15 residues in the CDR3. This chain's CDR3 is CASSSHRTDTTEAFF. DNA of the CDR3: TGTGCCAGCAGCTCCCACCGGACAGACACTACTGAAGCTTTCTTT.

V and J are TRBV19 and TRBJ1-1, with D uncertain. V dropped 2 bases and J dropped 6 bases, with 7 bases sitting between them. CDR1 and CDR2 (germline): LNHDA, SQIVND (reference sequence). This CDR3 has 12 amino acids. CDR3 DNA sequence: TGTGCCAGTAGTATAACGAGGGCTGAAGCTTTCTTT. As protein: CASSITRAEAFF.

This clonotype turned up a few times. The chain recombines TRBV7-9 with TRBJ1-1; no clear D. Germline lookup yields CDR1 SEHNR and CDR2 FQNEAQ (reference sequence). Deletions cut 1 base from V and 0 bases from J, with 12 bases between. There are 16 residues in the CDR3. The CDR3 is CASSLDASHLNTEAFF. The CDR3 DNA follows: TGTGCCAGCAGCTTAGATGCGTCACACTTGAACACTGAAGCTTTCTTT. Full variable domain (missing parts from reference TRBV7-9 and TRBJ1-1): DTGVSQNPRHKITKRGQNVTFRCDPISEHNRLYWYRQTLGQGPEFLTYFQNEAQLEKSRLLSDRFSAERPKGSFSTLEIQRTEQGDSAMYLCASSLDASHLNTEAFFGQGTRLTVV.

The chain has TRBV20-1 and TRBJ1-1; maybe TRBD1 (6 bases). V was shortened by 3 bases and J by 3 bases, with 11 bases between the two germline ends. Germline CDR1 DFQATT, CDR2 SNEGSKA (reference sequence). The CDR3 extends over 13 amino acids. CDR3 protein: CSARQGSHTEAFF. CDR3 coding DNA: TGCAGTGCTAGGCAGGGGAGCCACACTGAAGCTTTCTTT.

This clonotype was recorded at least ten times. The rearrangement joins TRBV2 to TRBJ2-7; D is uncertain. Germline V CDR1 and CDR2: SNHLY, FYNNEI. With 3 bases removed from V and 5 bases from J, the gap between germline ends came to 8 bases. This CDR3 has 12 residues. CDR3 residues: CASSDHRNEQYF. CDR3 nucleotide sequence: TGTGCCAGCAGTGACCATAGGAACGAGCAGTACTTC. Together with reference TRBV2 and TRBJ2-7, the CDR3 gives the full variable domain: EPEVTQTPSHQVTQMGQEVILRCVPISNHLYFYWYRQILGQKVEFLVSFYNNEISEKSEIFDDQFSVERPDGSNFTLKIRSTKLEDSAMYFCASSDHRNEQYFGPGTRLTVT.

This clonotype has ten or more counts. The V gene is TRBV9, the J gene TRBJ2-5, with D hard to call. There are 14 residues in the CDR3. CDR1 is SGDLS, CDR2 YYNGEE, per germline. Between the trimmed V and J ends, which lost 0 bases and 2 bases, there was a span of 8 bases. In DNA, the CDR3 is TGTGCCAGCAGCGTAGAGGCGGCTCAAGAGACCCAGTACTTC. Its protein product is CASSVEAAQETQYF.

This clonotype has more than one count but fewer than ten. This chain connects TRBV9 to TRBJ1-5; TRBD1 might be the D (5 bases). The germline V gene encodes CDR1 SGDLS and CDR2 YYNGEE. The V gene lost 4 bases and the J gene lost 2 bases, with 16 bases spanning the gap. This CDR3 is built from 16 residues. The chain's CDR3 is CASSQASGRGNQPQHF. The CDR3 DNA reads TGTGCCAGCAGCCAAGCCTCAGGGAGGGGCAATCAGCCCCAGCATTTT.